The sample holds many counts of the clone carrying this T cell receptor beta chain. Its specificity is unknown. This sample is drawn from a study of T cells in Graves' hyperthyroidism and ophthalmopathy. The study's findings and limits: Most expanded thyroid clonotypes above 0.001 also appeared in blood.

CDR1 is SGHVS and CDR2 is FQNEAQ in the germline V gene. The CDR3 has 13 residues. Trimming left V 2 bases short and J 7 bases short, with 8 bases between. TCR beta CDR3 region amplification was performed from RNA transcripts. The HTBI primer set was used in a first-round RT-PCR of the TCR CDR3. TCRdb independently ran MiXCR on the multiplex PCR reads; one entry per CDR3 protein. The sample consists of about 280,000 distinct CDR3 sequences, about 25% of them appearing once. The chain is built from TRBV7-8 and TRBJ2-2; the D gene is possibly TRBD1 (5 bases). This receptor was taken from a man between 40 and 49 years old with Graves' hyperthyroidism that later progressed to Graves' ophthalmopathy. The specimen sequenced was blood. The CDR3 sequence is CASSLSGHGELFF. CDR3 bases: TGTGCCAGCAGCTTATCAGGGCACGGGGAGCTGTTTTTT.